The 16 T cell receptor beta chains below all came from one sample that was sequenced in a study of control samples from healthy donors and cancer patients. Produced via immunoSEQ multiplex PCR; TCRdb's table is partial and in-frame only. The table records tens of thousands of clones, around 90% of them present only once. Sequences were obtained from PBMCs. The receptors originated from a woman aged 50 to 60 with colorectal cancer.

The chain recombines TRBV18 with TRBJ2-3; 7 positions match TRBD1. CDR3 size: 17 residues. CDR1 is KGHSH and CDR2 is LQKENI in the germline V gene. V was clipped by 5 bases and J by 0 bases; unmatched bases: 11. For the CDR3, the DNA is TGTGCCAGCTCATTCCCCCGGGACAGTTATAGCACAGATACGCAGTATTTT. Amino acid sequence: CASSFPRDSYSTDTQYF.

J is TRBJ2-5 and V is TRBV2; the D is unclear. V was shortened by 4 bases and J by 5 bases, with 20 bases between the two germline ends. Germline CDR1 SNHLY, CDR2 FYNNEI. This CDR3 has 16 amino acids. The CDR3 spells CASSGTISVVRETQYF. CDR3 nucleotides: TGTGCCAGCAGTGGAACGATATCGGTTGTACGGGAGACCCAGTACTTC.

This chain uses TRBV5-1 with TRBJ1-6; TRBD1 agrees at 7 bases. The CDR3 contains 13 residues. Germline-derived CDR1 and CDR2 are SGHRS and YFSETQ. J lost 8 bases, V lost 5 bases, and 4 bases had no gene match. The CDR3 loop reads CASRSDRDSPLHF. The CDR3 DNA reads TGCGCCAGCAGATCCGACAGGGATTCACCCCTCCACTTT. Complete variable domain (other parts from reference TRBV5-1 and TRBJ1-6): KAGVTQTPRYLIKTRGQQVTLSCSPISGHRSVSWYQQTPGQGLQFLFEYFSETQRNKGNFPGRFSGRQFSNSRSEMNVSTLELGDSALYLCASRSDRDSPLHFGNGTRLTVT.

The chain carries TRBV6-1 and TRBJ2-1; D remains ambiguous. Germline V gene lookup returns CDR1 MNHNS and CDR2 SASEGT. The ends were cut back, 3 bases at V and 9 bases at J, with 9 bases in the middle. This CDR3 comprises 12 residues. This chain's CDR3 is CASSDSGREQFF. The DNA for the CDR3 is TGTGCCAGCAGTGATTCGGGTCGTGAGCAGTTCTTC.

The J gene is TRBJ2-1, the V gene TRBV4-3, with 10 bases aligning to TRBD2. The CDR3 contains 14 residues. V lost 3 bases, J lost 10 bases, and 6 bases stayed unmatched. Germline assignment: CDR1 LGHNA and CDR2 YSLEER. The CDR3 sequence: CASSHGSGLAEQFF. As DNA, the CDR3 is TGCGCCAGCAGCCACGGGTCGGGACTAGCGGAGCAGTTCTTC.

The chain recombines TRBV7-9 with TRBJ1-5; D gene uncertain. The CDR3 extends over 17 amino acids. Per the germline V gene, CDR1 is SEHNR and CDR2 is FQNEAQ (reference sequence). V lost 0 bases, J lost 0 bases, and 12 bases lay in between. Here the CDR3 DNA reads TGTGCCAGCAGCTTAGCGTACGGGTGGAATAGCAATCAGCCCCAGCATTTT. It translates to CASSLAYGWNSNQPQHF. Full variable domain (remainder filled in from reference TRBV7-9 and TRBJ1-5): DTGVSQNPRHKITKRGQNVTFRCDPISEHNRLYWYRQTLGQGPEFLTYFQNEAQLEKSRLLSDRFSAERPKGSFSTLEIQRTEQGDSAMYLCASSLAYGWNSNQPQHFGDGTRLSIL.

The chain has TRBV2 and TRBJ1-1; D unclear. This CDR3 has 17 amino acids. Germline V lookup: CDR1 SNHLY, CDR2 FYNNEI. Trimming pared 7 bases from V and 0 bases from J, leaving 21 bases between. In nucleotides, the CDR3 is TGTGCCAGCATCCCCTCCCGTAACATCGGCTTGAACACTGAAGCTTTCTTT. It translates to CASIPSRNIGLNTEAFF. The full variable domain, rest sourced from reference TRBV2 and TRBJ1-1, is EPEVTQTPSHQVTQMGQEVILRCVPISNHLYFYWYRQILGQKVEFLVSFYNNEISEKSEIFDDQFSVERPDGSNFTLKIRSTKLEDSAMYFCASIPSRNIGLNTEAFFGQGTRLTVV.

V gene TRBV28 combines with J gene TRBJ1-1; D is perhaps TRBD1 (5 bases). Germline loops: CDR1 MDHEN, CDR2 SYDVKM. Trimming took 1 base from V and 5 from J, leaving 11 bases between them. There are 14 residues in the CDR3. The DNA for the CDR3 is TGTGCCAGCAGTTTATCTGGGGGGGGAACTGAAGCTTTCTTT. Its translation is CASSLSGGGTEAFF.

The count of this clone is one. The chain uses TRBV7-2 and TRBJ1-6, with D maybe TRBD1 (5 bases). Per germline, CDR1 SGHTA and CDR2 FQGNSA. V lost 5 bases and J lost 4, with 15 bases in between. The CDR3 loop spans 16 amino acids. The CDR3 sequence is CASSPTGGIYNSPLHF. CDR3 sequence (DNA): TGTGCCAGCAGCCCTACAGGTGGGATTTATAATTCACCCCTCCACTTT. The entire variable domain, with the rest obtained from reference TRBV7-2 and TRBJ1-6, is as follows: GAGVSQSPSNKVTEKGKDVELRCDPISGHTALYWYRQSLGQGLEFLIYFQGNSAPDKSGLPSDRFSAERTGGSVSTLTIQRTQQEDSAVYLCASSPTGGIYNSPLHFGNGTRLTVT.

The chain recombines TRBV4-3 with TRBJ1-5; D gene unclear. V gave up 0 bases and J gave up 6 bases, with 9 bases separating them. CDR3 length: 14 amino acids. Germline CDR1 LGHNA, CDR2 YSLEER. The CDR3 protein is CASSQELGPQPQHF. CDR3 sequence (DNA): TGCGCCAGCAGCCAAGAACTTGGGCCTCAGCCCCAGCATTTT.

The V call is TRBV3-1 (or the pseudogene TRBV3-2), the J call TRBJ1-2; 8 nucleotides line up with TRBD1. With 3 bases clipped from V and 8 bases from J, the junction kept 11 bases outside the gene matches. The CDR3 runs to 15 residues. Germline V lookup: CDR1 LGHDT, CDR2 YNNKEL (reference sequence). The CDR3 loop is CASSQGGQGLGGYTF. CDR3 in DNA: TGTGCCAGCAGCCAGGGAGGACAGGGACTGGGGGGCTACACCTTC.

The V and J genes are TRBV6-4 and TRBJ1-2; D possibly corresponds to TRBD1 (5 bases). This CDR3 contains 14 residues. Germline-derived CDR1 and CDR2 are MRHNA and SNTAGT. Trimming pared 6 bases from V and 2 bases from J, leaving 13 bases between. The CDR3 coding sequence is TGTGCCAGCAGGCCGGGGGAGGGAAACTATGGCTACACCTTC. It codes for CASRPGEGNYGYTF.

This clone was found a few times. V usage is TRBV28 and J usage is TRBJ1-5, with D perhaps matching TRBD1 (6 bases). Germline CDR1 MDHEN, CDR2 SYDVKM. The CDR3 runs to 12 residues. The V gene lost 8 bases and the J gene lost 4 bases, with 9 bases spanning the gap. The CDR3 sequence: CASLGGNQPQHF. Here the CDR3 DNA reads TGTGCCAGCCTAGGGGGAAATCAGCCCCAGCATTTT.

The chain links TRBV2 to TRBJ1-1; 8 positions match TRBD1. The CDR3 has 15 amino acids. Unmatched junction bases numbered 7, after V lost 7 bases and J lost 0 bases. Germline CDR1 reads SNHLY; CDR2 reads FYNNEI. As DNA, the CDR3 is TGTGCCAGCAAGGGACAGGAGACCATGAACACTGAAGCTTTCTTT. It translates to CASKGQETMNTEAFF.

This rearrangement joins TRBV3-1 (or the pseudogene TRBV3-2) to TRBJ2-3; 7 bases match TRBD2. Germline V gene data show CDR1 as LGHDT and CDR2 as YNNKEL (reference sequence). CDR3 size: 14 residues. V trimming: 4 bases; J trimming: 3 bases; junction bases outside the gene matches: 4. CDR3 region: CASSRKGGTDTQYF. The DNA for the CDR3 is TGTGCCAGCAGCCGTAAGGGAGGGACAGATACGCAGTATTTT.

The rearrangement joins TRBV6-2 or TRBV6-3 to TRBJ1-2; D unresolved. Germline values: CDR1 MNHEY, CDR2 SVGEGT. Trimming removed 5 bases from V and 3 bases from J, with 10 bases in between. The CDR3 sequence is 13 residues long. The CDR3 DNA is TGTGCCAGCAGTCAAAGGGTGGACTATGGCTACACCTTC. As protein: CASSQRVDYGYTF.